The sequence of this TCR beta chain was determined in a study of shared clonotypes between healthy human individuals. The healthy adult donors were HIV-negative and reported no recent acute infections or vaccinations. Per germline, CDR1 SGHRS and CDR2 YFSETQ. The V end lost 4 bases, the J end lost 1 base, and 5 bases lay between the germline ends. This CDR3 contains 13 residues. TCRdb's copy holds only in-frame clones and misses some; the assay was immunoSEQ multiplex PCR. The sample contains over a million clones, about 98.5% of which appear only once. The chain combines TRBV5-1 with TRBJ2-2; unclear D gene. This receptor was obtained from a man between 25 and 39 years old in good health. Sequenced: naive CD4+ T cells sorted from blood. The subset is: CD45RA+ positively selected. CDR3 DNA sequence: TGCGCCAGCAGCAGCCTGAACACCGGGGAGCTGTTTTTT. The encoded protein is CASSSLNTGELFF.